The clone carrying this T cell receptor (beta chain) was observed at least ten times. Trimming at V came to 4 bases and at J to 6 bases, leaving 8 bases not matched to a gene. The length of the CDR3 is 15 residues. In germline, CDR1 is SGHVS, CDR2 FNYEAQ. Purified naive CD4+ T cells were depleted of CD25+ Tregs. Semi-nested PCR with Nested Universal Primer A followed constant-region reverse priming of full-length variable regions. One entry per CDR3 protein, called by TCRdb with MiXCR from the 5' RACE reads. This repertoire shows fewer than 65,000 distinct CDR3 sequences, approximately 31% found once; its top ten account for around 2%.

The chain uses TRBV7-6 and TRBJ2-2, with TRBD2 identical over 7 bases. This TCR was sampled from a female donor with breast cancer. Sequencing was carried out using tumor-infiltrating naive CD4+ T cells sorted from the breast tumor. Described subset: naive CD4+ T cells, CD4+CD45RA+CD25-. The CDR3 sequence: CASSSSGRTSGELFF. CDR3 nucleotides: TGTGCCAGCAGCTCTAGCGGACGAACATCCGGGGAGCTGTTTTTT.